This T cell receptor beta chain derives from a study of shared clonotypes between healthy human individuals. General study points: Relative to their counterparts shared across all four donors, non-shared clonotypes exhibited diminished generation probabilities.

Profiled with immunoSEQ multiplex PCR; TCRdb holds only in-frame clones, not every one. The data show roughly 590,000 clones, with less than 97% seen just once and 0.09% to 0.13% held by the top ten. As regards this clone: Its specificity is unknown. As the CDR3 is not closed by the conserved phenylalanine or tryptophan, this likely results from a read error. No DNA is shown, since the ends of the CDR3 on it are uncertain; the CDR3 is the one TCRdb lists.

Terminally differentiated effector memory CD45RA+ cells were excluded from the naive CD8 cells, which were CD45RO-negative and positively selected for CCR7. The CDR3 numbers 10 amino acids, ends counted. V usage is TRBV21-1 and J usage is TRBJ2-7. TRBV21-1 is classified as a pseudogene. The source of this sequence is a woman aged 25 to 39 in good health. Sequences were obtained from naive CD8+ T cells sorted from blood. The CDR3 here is CASSSEGWGN.